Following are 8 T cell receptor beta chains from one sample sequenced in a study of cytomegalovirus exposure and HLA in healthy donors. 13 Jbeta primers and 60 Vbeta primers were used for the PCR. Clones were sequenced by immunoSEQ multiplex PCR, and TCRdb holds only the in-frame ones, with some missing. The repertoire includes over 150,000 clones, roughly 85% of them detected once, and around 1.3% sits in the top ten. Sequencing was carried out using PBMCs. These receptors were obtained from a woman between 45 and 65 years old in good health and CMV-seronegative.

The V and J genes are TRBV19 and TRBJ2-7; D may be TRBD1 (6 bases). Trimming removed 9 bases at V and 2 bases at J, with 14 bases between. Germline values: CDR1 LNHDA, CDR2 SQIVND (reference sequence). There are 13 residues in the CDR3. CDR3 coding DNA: TGTGCCAGCTTTCCAGGGGATACCTACGAGCAGTACTTC. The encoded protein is CASFPGDTYEQYF.

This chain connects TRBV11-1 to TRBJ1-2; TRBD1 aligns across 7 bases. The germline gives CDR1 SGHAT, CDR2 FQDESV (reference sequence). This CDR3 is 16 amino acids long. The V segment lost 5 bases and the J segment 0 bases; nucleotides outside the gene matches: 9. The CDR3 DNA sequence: TGTGCCAGCAGCCCATCTAGGGGACAGACTAACTATGGCTACACCTTC. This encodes CASSPSRGQTNYGYTF. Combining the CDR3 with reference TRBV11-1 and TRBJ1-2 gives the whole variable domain EAEVAQSPRYKITEKSQAVAFWCDPISGHATLYWYRQILGQGPELLVQFQDESVVDDSQLPKDRFSAERLKGVDSTLKIQPAELGDSAMYLCASSPSRGQTNYGYTFGSGTRLTVV.

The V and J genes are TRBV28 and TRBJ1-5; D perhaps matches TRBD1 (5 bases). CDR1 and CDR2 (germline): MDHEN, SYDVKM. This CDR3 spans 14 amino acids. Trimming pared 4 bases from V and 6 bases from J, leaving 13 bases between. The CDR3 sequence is CASSSPGSAQPQHF. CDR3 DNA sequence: TGTGCCAGCAGTTCCCCAGGGTCTGCTCAGCCCCAGCATTTT.

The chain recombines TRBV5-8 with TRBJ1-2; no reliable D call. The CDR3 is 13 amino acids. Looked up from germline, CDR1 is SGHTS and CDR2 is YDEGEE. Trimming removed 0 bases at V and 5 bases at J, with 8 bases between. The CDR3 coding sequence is TGTGCCAGCAGCTTGGCTCAGACTTATGGCTACACCTTC. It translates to CASSLAQTYGYTF.

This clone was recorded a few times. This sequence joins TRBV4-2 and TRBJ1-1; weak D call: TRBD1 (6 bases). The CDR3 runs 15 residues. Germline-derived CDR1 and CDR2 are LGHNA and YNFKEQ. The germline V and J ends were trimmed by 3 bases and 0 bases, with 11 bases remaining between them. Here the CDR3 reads CASSQSDRLNTEAFF. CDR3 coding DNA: TGTGCCAGCAGCCAGTCAGACAGGCTGAACACTGAAGCTTTCTTT.

CDR3 sequence: CASSLGRNTEAFF. CDR3 nucleotide sequence: TGTGCCAGCAGCTTAGGTCGGAACACTGAAGCTTTCTTT. The chain employs TRBV7-9 and TRBJ1-1; D not resolved. Germline values: CDR1 SEHNR, CDR2 FQNEAQ (reference sequence). V was cut by 1 base and J by 1 base, with 4 bases left in between. The CDR3 is 13 residues long. Full variable domain (outside the CDR3, taken from reference TRBV7-9 and TRBJ1-1): DTGVSQNPRHKITKRGQNVTFRCDPISEHNRLYWYRQTLGQGPEFLTYFQNEAQLEKSRLLSDRFSAERPKGSFSTLEIQRTEQGDSAMYLCASSLGRNTEAFFGQGTRLTVV.

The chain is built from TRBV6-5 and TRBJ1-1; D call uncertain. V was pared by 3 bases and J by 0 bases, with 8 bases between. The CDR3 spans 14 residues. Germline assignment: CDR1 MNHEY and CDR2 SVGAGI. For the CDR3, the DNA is TGTGCCAGCAGTTATGGGCAGGTGAACACTGAAGCTTTCTTT. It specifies CASSYGQVNTEAFF.

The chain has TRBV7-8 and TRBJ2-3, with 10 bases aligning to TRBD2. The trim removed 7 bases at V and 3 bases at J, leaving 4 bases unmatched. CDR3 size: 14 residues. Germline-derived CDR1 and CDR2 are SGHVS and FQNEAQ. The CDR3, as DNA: TGTGCCAGCATCCGGACTAGCGGAACAGATACGCAGTATTTT. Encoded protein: CASIRTSGTDTQYF.